This T cell receptor (beta chain) was recorded in a study of metastatic and nonmetastatic thyroid tumors. Study as a whole: Peripheral blood and tumor or nodule samples from malignant and benign thyroid patients were compared. Study findings and constraints: Reports indicated that malignant thyroid tumors showed significantly higher TCR beta diversity than benign nodules did, in blood and tumor.

TCRdb re-clonotyped the PCR reads through MiXCR. The sample contains tens of thousands of clones, around an eighth of which appear only once. This clone was observed at least ten times. Its specificity is not known. Ahead of thyroid surgery, no patient had received treatment of any kind. Germline V lookup: CDR1 DFQATT, CDR2 SNEGSKA (reference sequence). CDR3 length: 13 residues. Trimming pared 4 bases from V and 5 bases from J, leaving 11 bases between. The source is a female donor with papillary thyroid cancer or a benign thyroid nodule (not recorded which). Some clones in this sample may be carry-over from other donors' samples. The sample was blood. The V call is TRBV20-1, the J call TRBJ1-4, with D hard to call. CDR3 sequence reads: CSANPDKNEKLFF. Here the CDR3 DNA reads TGCAGTGCTAATCCCGACAAGAATGAAAAACTGTTTTTT.